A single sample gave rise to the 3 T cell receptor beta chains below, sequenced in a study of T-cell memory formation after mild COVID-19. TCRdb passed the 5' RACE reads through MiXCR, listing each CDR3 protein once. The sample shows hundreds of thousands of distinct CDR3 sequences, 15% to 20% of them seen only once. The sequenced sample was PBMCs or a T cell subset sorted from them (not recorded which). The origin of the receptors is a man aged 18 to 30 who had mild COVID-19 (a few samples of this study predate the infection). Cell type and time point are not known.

CDR3 in amino acids: CASSLGLAGPADTQYF. The CDR3 bases are TGTGCCAGCAGTTTAGGACTAGCGGGGCCAGCAGATACGCAGTATTTT. The gene calls are TRBV12-3 or TRBV12-4 and TRBJ2-3; 11 bases are a match to TRBD2. V shed 1 base and J 4 bases; nucleotides not matched to a gene: 4. The CDR3 loop spans 16 amino acids.

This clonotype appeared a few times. The CDR3 DNA reads as TGTGCCAGCAGCCTAGAGAGGGCGAGGGAGACCCAGTACTTC. Translation gives CASSLERARETQYF. The chain combines TRBV7-9 with TRBJ2-5; possible D gene TRBD2, 5 bases. The germline V gene encodes CDR1 SEHNR and CDR2 FQNEAQ (reference sequence). Trimming removed 5 bases from V and 5 bases from J, with 15 bases in between. The CDR3 runs 14 residues.

CDR3 nucleotides: TGTGCCAGCAGTTTTGGCGCAGGGGGAATTGGCTACACCTTC. Protein sequence: CASSFGAGGIGYTF. This chain connects TRBV7-6 to TRBJ1-2; 7 bases are shared with TRBD1. Germline V gene lookup returns CDR1 SGHVS and CDR2 FNYEAQ. This CDR3 contains 14 residues. Trimming at V came to 6 bases and at J to 7 bases, leaving 11 bases not matched to a gene.